The 5 T cell receptor beta chains given below trace back to one sample, sequenced in a study of blood T cells in healthy people across ages. The authors ran a second PCR of 7 to 11 cycles using a sample-barcoded 5' primer and a J-beta primer mix. TCRdb recomputed calls from the 5' RACE reads with MiXCR, one row per CDR3 protein. Seen here are roughly 1,700,000 distinct CDR3 sequences, about 30% observed once, and the top ten hold roughly 8.2%. What was sequenced was blood. These receptors all stem from a woman in her 30s in good health.

About this clonotype itself: Its ends do not fully match the called genes, so a read error is possible. The chain is built from TRBV6-5 and TRBJ1-4; no definite D call. Germline-derived CDR1 and CDR2 are MNHEY and SVGAGI. The CDR3 runs 14 residues. The CDR3 protein is CASSSFATNEELFF. CDR3 DNA: TGTGCCAGCAGTTCGTTTGCAACTAATGAAGAACTGTTTTTT.

The sample holds many counts of this clonotype. The chain couples TRBV18 to TRBJ2-1; D gene unclear. Germline CDR1 reads KGHSH; CDR2 reads LQKENI. V shed 2 bases and J shed 7 bases, with 6 bases lying between them. The CDR3 extends over 12 amino acids. The CDR3 region is CASSPSRNEQFF. As DNA, the CDR3 is TGTGCCAGCTCACCAAGTCGGAATGAGCAGTTCTTC.

This clonotype showed up many times. This chain uses TRBV4-1 with TRBJ2-7; 7 nucleotides align to TRBD2. This CDR3 is 18 amino acids long. The V segment lost 0 bases and the J segment 0 bases; nucleotides outside the gene matches: 11. Germline CDR1 is MGHRA and CDR2 is YSYEKL. CDR3 DNA sequence: TGCGCCAGCAGCCAAGATGGGCCTAGCGGAACCTTCTCCTACGAGCAGTACTTC. As protein: CASSQDGPSGTFSYEQYF.

This chain joins TRBV7-3 and TRBJ2-3, with 7 positions matching TRBD2. In germline, CDR1 is SGHTA, CDR2 FQGTGA. This CDR3 is 15 amino acids long. V dropped 4 bases and J dropped 2; count of bases not matched to a gene: 6. The CDR3 reads CASSSWGGPTDTQYF. The DNA of the CDR3 is TGTGCCAGCAGCTCCTGGGGGGGACCCACAGATACGCAGTATTTT.

This chain connects TRBV14 to TRBJ2-3; 15 bases line up with TRBD2. The V gene's germline CDR1 is SGHDN and CDR2 FVKESK. The CDR3 runs to 19 residues. With 1 base clipped from V and 2 bases from J, the junction kept 7 bases outside the gene matches. The CDR3 sequence: CASSQGSGTSGRNTDTQYF. In DNA form, the CDR3 reads TGTGCCAGCAGCCAAGGCTCCGGGACTAGCGGGAGGAACACAGATACGCAGTATTTT.